These T cell receptor beta chains were read from a single sample in a study of T cells in localized non-small cell lung cancer. Only in-frame clones appear in the TCRdb table, and some are missing; sequencing was by immunoSEQ multiplex PCR. The sample includes 8,500 to 13,000 clones, roughly 77% of them seen just once. Sequencing used peripheral blood, obtained before any cancer treatment. These receptors were taken from a male donor aged 60 or over with stage I lung adenocarcinoma. CDR3s leave out the opening cysteine and the closing phenylalanine or tryptophan.

TRBV29-1 SVETSMGAQVGELF
TRBV7-2 ASSLEQTYGCT
TRBV19 ASRAMTGALNYGYT
TRBV7-8 ASSSMTGPYGYT
TRBV7-2 ASSVAGLGGRDTQY
TRBV6-1 ASMKGGGVLIEQY
TRBV19 ASSPSLALATDTQY
TRBV7-8 ASSFQAGSGNTIY
TRBV29-1 SVKGLTGGDHTDTQY
TRBV6-5 ASSEDRNQPQH
TRBV5-1 ASREGTGAYEQY
TRBV19 ASRSAGGGYEQY
TRBV6-9 ASRSDRGDEKLF
TRBV28 ASSSSDRNLYEQY
TRBV5-5 ASSLEARNKYQETQY
TRBV7-2 ASSLNHNEKLF
TRBV6-5 ASSPLVGGDSPLH
TRBV6-5 ASTGGQGAAEAF
TRBV4-1 ASSTPPTPEKDTQY
TRBV6-5 ASSPDPRKTQY
TRBV6-5 ASKYSGPLNTEAF
TRBV19 ASRGGRGREKLF
TRBV5-1 ASSLQGSKANEQF
TRBV12-2 ASSSYRGLGYT
TRBV6-1 ASSEKGSQNIQY
TRBV9 ASSVEWDRLSTGELF
TRBV10-2 ASSESRSLAGTAGETQY
TRBV27 ASSLPAGARTGELF
TRBV5-1 ASSLDRVYSGGYT
TRBV10-3 AIGSSGGEQY
TRBV5-4 ASSDPTRSTGELF
TRBV7-2 ASSYGGSYNEQF
TRBV27 ASSLSQGAPTEAF
TRBV14 ASSQGYSGPSTDTQY
TRBV5-7 ASSLVRYRGRGNTIY
TRBV6-5 ASRKQGQGTYGHT
TRBV10-3 AISEGGSDTQY
TRBV5-6 ASSSGLRGNQPQH
TRBV7-2 ASSPRPGYNSPLH
TRBV4-2 ASSQTRTNPDTQY
TRBV7-6 ASSSANTDTQY
TRBV7-3 ASSSAGGKLDTQY
TRBV4-1 ASSQENRAANQPQH
TRBV10-3 AISGTKGGYNEQF
TRBV11-2 ASSLALGGLEAF
TRBV7-6 ASSSRAGGIGNTGELF
TRBV28 ASRAWDGNYGYT
TRBV6-1 ASTSQGDVTEAF
TRBV7-2 ASSLVGQGSNQPQH
TRBV18 ASSRDYNEQF
TRBV5-4 ASSSTAVQY
TRBV19 ASRRTNLYGYT
TRBV19 ASMSGGGSDTQY
TRBV28 ASSSTGAGGGETQY